The sequence of this T cell receptor beta chain was determined in a study of blood T cell repertoires in COVID-19. Study context: COVID-19 samples collected from the United States, Italy and Spain covered acute and convalescent phases. T cells, B-cell-depleted T cells, or PBMCs supplied cDNA or gDNA.

Authors' methods: From reference gene primer amplification, estimates of nucleated cell counts were derived. Data came from immunoSEQ multiplex PCR; TCRdb stores just in-frame clones and leaves some out. V and J calls and clone size come straight from that table; D and trimming were deduced from the DNA. The table includes under 90,000 clones, 87% detected once. The junction had 6 bases not matched to a gene; V was cut back by 4 bases and J by 11 bases. The CDR3 spans 11 residues. Germline V lookup: CDR1 DFQATT, CDR2 SNEGSKA (reference sequence). The sample taken for sequencing was peripheral blood. The TCR was taken from a man aged 55 to 70 with acute or convalescent COVID-19. This chain uses TRBV20-1 with TRBJ1-1, with 8 bases aligning to TRBD1. This CDR3 reads CSAKQGEWAFF. The CDR3 DNA follows: TGCAGTGCTAAACAGGGGGAGTGGGCTTTCTTT.